This entry is about one T cell receptor (beta chain). The source of the sample is a study of cytomegalovirus exposure and HLA in healthy donors. J was trimmed by 4 bases and V by 6 bases; bases with no gene match: 7. From germline, CDR1 is LNHDA and CDR2 SQIVND (reference sequence). This CDR3 comprises 16 residues. The primer mix had 60 Vbeta and 13 Jbeta primers. Clones were sequenced by immunoSEQ multiplex PCR, and TCRdb holds only the in-frame ones, with some missing. This sample carries more than 85,000 clones, about 70% of them seen once, and the ten largest clones take 4.8%. The clonotype originates from a woman aged 18-30 years in good health and CMV-seropositive. Sequenced material: PBMCs. The J gene is TRBJ2-1, the V gene TRBV19; 12 bases align to TRBD2. CDR3 residues: CASRASLAGGYNEQFF. CDR3 coding DNA: TGTGCCAGTAGGGCCAGTCTAGCGGGGGGGTACAATGAGCAGTTCTTC.